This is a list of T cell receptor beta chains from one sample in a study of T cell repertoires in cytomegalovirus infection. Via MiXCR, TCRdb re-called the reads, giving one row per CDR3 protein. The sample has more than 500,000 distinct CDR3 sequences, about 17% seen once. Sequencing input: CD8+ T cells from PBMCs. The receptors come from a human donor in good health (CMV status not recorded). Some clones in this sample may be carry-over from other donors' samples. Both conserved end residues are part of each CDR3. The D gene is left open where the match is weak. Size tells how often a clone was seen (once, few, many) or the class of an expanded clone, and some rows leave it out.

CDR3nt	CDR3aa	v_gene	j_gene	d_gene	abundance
TGTGCCAGCAGTTTAACGGACCAAGTCCTAGCCAAAAACATTCAGTACTTC	CASSLTDQVLAKNIQYF	TRBV28	TRBJ2-4	NA	many
TGTGCCAGTAGTCCTATATTGACCGGGGAGCTGTTTTTT	CASSPILTGELFF	TRBV19	TRBJ2-2	NA	NA
TGTGCCAGCAGTCTTCCTGTTAGCAATCAGCCCCAGCATTTT	CASSLPVSNQPQHF	TRBV12-3/TRBV12-4	TRBJ1-5	NA	many
TGTGCCAGCAGTCGAGGACAGGGAAGGGAGCAGTACTTC	CASSRGQGREQYF	TRBV27	TRBJ2-7	TRBD1	NA
TGTGCTAGTGGTTTGCTATTCGGTAGCAATCAGCCCCAGCATTTT	CASGLLFGSNQPQHF	TRBV12-5	TRBJ1-5	NA	many
TGTGCCAGTAGTAACCCCTTGGATACGCAGTATTTT	CASSNPLDTQYF	TRBV19	TRBJ2-3	NA	few
TGTGCCATTGGCTTGACCGGGGGCACAGATACGCAGTATTTT	CAIGLTGGTDTQYF	TRBV10-3	TRBJ2-3	NA	few
TGTGCCAGCACCCCAGGTCCAGGGCACACTGAAGCTTTCTTT	CASTPGPGHTEAFF	TRBV11-2	TRBJ1-1	NA	many
TGTGCCAGCTCACCAACCGGGACAGGGTCGGATTATACGCAGTATTTT	CASSPTGTGSDYTQYF	TRBV18	TRBJ2-3	TRBD1	NA
TGCAGTGCTAGCGGGAAGGGCCTCGATGAGCAGTTCTTC	CSASGKGLDEQFF	TRBV20-1	TRBJ2-1	NA	few
TGTGCCAGCAGCTCGCCCGAGACAGTCCTGCTGAGGGGCTACACCTTC	CASSSPETVLLRGYTF	TRBV7-9	TRBJ1-2	NA	many
TGCGCCAGCAGCCTACGTCACCGGGACACGAACACCGGGGAGCTGTTTTTT	CASSLRHRDTNTGELFF	TRBV4-1	TRBJ2-2	NA	NA
TGCGCCAGCAGCCAAGATGTCGGTGTGGGAGGAGAGACCCAGTACTTC	CASSQDVGVGGETQYF	TRBV4-1	TRBJ2-5	NA	few
TGTGCCAGTAGTATAAGCCTCTCTGGGGCCAACGTCCTGACTTTC	CASSISLSGANVLTF	TRBV19	TRBJ2-6	NA	many
TGTGCCAGCAGTTTTGGGACTAGCGGGGCCTACGAGCAGTACTTC	CASSFGTSGAYEQYF	TRBV27	TRBJ2-7	TRBD2	many
TGTGCCAGTACCCCCTATGGGCGGGGGGGCAATGAGCAGTTCTTC	CASTPYGRGGNEQFF	TRBV19	TRBJ2-1	TRBD2	many
TGTGCCAGCAGCTTCGCCGGGACGTTTTCCAACGAGCAGTACTTC	CASSFAGTFSNEQYF	TRBV5-5	TRBJ2-7	NA	few
TGTGCCAGCAGCTTGTCGCCGGGACAGATCTACGAGCAGTACTTC	CASSLSPGQIYEQYF	TRBV11-2	TRBJ2-7	TRBD1	many
TGTGCCAGCAGACCCACTAGCAATGAAGATACGCAGTATTTT	CASRPTSNEDTQYF	TRBV6-1	TRBJ2-3	NA	NA
TGCGCCAGCAGCCAAGGGACTAGCCAGAATACGCAGTATTTT	CASSQGTSQNTQYF	TRBV4-1	TRBJ2-3	TRBD2	NA
TGTGCCAGCAGCTTAGAAGTTTGGCGGGAGGACGGCGACAATGAGCAGTTCTTC	CASSLEVWREDGDNEQFF	TRBV11-3	TRBJ2-1	TRBD2	many
TGTGCCATCAGTCCCGGGACAGGGCCCTATGGCTACACCTTC	CAISPGTGPYGYTF	TRBV10-3	TRBJ1-2	TRBD1	many
TGTGCCAGCAGCTCAGTCAGGGGACGGGGAGACGAAGCTTTCTTT	CASSSVRGRGDEAFF	TRBV7-6	TRBJ1-1	NA	many
TGTGCCAGCAGCGCGGATTACGGGACAGGGAAGATTCAGTACTTC	CASSADYGTGKIQYF	TRBV9	TRBJ2-7	TRBD1	NA
TGTGCCAGCAGCGCCCCCCTGGGGGGGGGGCCGCGTAGAGATACGCAGTATTTT	CASSAPLGGGPRRDTQYF	TRBV7-9	TRBJ2-3	NA	many
TGTGCCAGCAGCAGTCTCCCCTCGACAGGGGATGAGACCCAGTACTTC	CASSSLPSTGDETQYF	TRBV7-8	TRBJ2-5	TRBD1	many
TGTGCCAGCAGTGAAGCGAAGGGGAAGAATGAAAAACTGTTTTTT	CASSEAKGKNEKLFF	TRBV6-1	TRBJ1-4	NA	many
TGTGCCAGCAGTTTATTCCAGGGTAGCAATCAGCCCCAGCATTTT	CASSLFQGSNQPQHF	TRBV27	TRBJ1-5	NA	NA
TGTGCCAGTAGTATGGAGCTAGCGGGATACGAGCAGTTCTTC	CASSMELAGYEQFF	TRBV19	TRBJ2-1	TRBD2	NA
TGTGCCAGCAGTCTCACTTCATCCGGGGGTTACGAGCAGTACTTC	CASSLTSSGGYEQYF	TRBV27	TRBJ2-7	NA	many
TGTGCCATCAGTGAGTCGATACGGCGGGAGGGGTCCTACGAGCAGTACTTC	CAISESIRREGSYEQYF	TRBV10-3	TRBJ2-7	TRBD2	many
TGCGCCAGCAGCCAAGTCGGAACGGGGCTGAGGGCGGGTGAGCAGTTCTTC	CASSQVGTGLRAGEQFF	TRBV4-1	TRBJ2-1	NA	many
TGTGCCAGCAGCTTAGACCGGGGGTCTTACAATGAGCAGTTCTTC	CASSLDRGSYNEQFF	TRBV11-2	TRBJ2-1	NA	few
TGTGCCAGCAGTCCTCGCGACAGAACCACCGAAAAACTGTTTTTT	CASSPRDRTTEKLFF	TRBV27	TRBJ1-4	NA	few
TGTGCCAGCAGTCAAACCAGCCCGGGGCTCTATGGCTACACCTTC	CASSQTSPGLYGYTF	TRBV28	TRBJ1-2	NA	few
TGTGCCAGCAGACCCTCGGTGCGGGTCCTAGAATCAGATACGCAGTATTTT	CASRPSVRVLESDTQYF	TRBV6-6	TRBJ2-3	NA	many
TGCAGCGTTGAGCCATGGGGTAGGACTGAAGCTTTCTTT	CSVEPWGRTEAFF	TRBV29-1	TRBJ1-1	NA	NA
TGTGCCAGCGTGACAGGGAACACTGAAGCTTTCTTT	CASVTGNTEAFF	TRBV7-9	TRBJ1-1	NA	many
TGTGCCAGCAGCTTAGGGGGGACTATCCCTGGCGAGCAGTACTTC	CASSLGGTIPGEQYF	TRBV11-2	TRBJ2-7	TRBD2	many
TGTGCCAGCCGGGACTCACCGACTAATGAAAAACTGTTTTTT	CASRDSPTNEKLFF	TRBV28	TRBJ1-4	NA	few
TGCAGCGTCCACGGACTAGCGGGGGAGAATGAGCAGTTCTTC	CSVHGLAGENEQFF	TRBV29-1	TRBJ2-1	TRBD2	NA
TGTGCCAGCAGTGATCGCCAGACTGGACTGAACACTGAAGCTTTCTTT	CASSDRQTGLNTEAFF	TRBV27	TRBJ1-1	NA	NA
TGTGCCAGCAGCTTAGTGACGAGGGACAAACTGTTTTTT	CASSLVTRDKLFF	TRBV7-9	TRBJ1-4	NA	many